The clone carrying this T cell receptor (beta chain) was detected many times. This sample is drawn from a study of blood T cells in healthy people across ages. The wider study: Capturing about one barcoded beta molecule per two T cells was achieved by template switching.

Per the germline V gene, CDR1 is MDHEN and CDR2 is SYDVKM. The V gene end was trimmed by 6 bases and the J gene end by 7 bases; junction bases not matched to a gene: 15. The CDR3 is made up of 18 amino acids. A second PCR of about 7 to 12 cycles used a sample-barcoded 5' primer and a J-beta primer mix. TCRdb re-called the 5' RACE reads through MiXCR, storing one row per CDR3 protein. The sample lists under 700,000 distinct CDR3 sequences, under 30% seen once, with 7.5% to 9% in the top ten. The same specimen was also included in a second study, on T cells of mothers and their children. That work adds: Donors were a few healthy Caucasian mothers and their six children. Every mother produced more than 8.5 million TCR beta CDR3 reads, whereas every child provided 2.5 million to 3 million.

This sequence joins TRBV28 and TRBJ1-4, with 12 bases that match TRBD1. The clonotype was recovered from a boy between 10 and 17 years old in good health. Input material: blood. The CDR3 bases are TGTGCCAGCAGCTCCCATGGTTACGGGACAGGGGGCCGTGAAAAACTGTTTTTT. Protein: CASSSHGYGTGGREKLFF.